Listed below are T cell receptor beta chains from one sample, sequenced in a study of OX40 agonist ivuxolimab in advanced cancers. Measured with immunoSEQ multiplex PCR; TCRdb has only the in-frame clones, and not every one. The sample records fewer than 90,000 clones, 89% being singletons. Sequences were derived from CD4+ or CD8+ T cells sorted from blood, sampled in a trial of the OX40 agonist ivuxolimab. The receptors shown here come from an adult with an advanced solid tumor such as melanoma, head and neck, liver or kidney cancer. The CDR3 runs from the conserved cysteine through the conserved F or W. A D gene is named only where the DNA matches it firmly. The size entry is marked missing in some rows and otherwise reads once, few, many or a size class.

v_gene	j_gene	d_gene	abundance	CDR3nt	CDR3aa
TRBV30	TRBJ2-5	-	-	TGTGCCTGGAAAGGGACGGAGACCCAGTACTTC	CAWKGTETQYF
TRBV5-1	TRBJ1-2	-	-	TGCGCCAGCAGCTTGGGTACAGGGCGCTATGGCTACACCTTC	CASSLGTGRYGYTF
TRBV9	TRBJ2-1	-	-	TGTGCCAGCAGCGTAGAGGCCAACTACAATGAGCAGTTCTTC	CASSVEANYNEQFF
TRBV27	TRBJ1-6	-	-	TGTGCCAGCAGTCTCCAGTGGGAGTTATATTCACCCCTCCACTTT	CASSLQWELYSPLHF
TRBV18	TRBJ2-7	TRBD1	-	TGTGCCAGCTCACAATCTGGACAGGGGTTCTACGAGCAGTACTTC	CASSQSGQGFYEQYF
TRBV6-5	TRBJ1-2	-	-	TGTGCCAGCAGTCCTCGAGGGTACAGGAACTATGGCTACACCTTC	CASSPRGYRNYGYTF
TRBV9	TRBJ1-1	-	-	TGTGCCAGCAGCGTAGGTGGAGGAAAGAACACTGAAGCTTTCTTT	CASSVGGGKNTEAFF
TRBV12-5	TRBJ2-7	-	-	TGTGCTAGAAGGAATGACATCCAAAGGCCCTACGAGCAGTACTTC	CARRNDIQRPYEQYF
TRBV6-4	TRBJ2-7	TRBD2	-	TGTGCCAAAAATCCCTCCTACAAGGCTAGCGGGAGTCTGGCCGAGCAGTACTTC	CAKNPSYKASGSLAEQYF
TRBV18	TRBJ1-1	TRBD1	-	TGTGCCAGCTCCTCAGTCGCCCTGGCAGGGGGGAACACTGAAGCTTTCTTT	CASSSVALAGGNTEAFF
TRBV7-2	TRBJ2-5	-	-	TGTGCCAGCATAGGATGGGAGACCCAGTACTTC	CASIGWETQYF
TRBV28	TRBJ1-1	-	-	TGTGCCAGCAGCATAATCACTGAAGCTTTCTTT	CASSIITEAFF
TRBV2	TRBJ1-4	-	-	TGTGCCAGCAGAGTCACAGGATTTGCAACTAATGAAAAACTGTTTTTT	CASRVTGFATNEKLFF
TRBV7-3	TRBJ2-3	-	-	TGTGCCAGCAGCTTAGCGCCGGGAGTTAGCACAGATACGCAGTATTTT	CASSLAPGVSTDTQYF
TRBV29-1	TRBJ2-3	-	-	TGCAGCGTTGAAGGAAGGACAGATACGCAGTATTTT	CSVEGRTDTQYF
TRBV29-1	TRBJ2-6	-	-	TGCAGCGTTGGAGCGTCGGGGGCCAACGTCCTGACTTTC	CSVGASGANVLTF
TRBV5-1	TRBJ1-3	-	-	TGCGCCAGCAGCGGAGGTGTCACACCCCGATCTGGAAACACCATATATTTT	CASSGGVTPRSGNTIYF
TRBV28	TRBJ2-3	-	few	TGTGCCAGCAGTCATAGCACAGATACGCAGTATTTT	CASSHSTDTQYF
TRBV7-2	TRBJ2-5	-	once	TGTGCCAGCAGCCAATCCCCGGGAGAGACCCAGTACTTC	CASSQSPGETQYF
TRBV28	TRBJ2-7	TRBD1	once	TGTGCCAGCAGTCTAAACCGGGACAGGGACGAGCAGTACTTC	CASSLNRDRDEQYF
TRBV5-1	TRBJ2-2	-	-	TGCGCCAGCACATGGACAGCCACCGGGGAGCTGTTTTTT	CASTWTATGELFF
TRBV2	TRBJ1-3	-	-	TGTGCCAGCAGTGAACAATATAGCTCTGGAAACACCATATATTTT	CASSEQYSSGNTIYF
TRBV27	TRBJ2-2	TRBD1	-	TGTGCCAGCAGTCAGACAGGGGCCGGCACCGGGGAGCTGTTTTTT	CASSQTGAGTGELFF
TRBV12-2	TRBJ2-5	-	-	TGTGCAAGTCGCCCAGACCTGTCAGGAGAGACCCAGTACTTC	CASRPDLSGETQYF
TRBV19	TRBJ2-2	-	-	TGTGCCAGTATATTCAGGTGGAACACCGGGGAGCTGTTTTTT	CASIFRWNTGELFF
TRBV7-8	TRBJ1-5	TRBD1	-	TGTGCCAGCAGCTCCGGGACAGCCTATCAGCCCCAGCATTTT	CASSSGTAYQPQHF
TRBV28	TRBJ2-6	-	-	TGTGCCAGCAGCAGCTGGTCAGACTCTGGGGCCAACGTCCTGACTTTC	CASSSWSDSGANVLTF
TRBV6-5	TRBJ1-2	TRBD1	few	TGTGCCAGCAGTTATTCCGGGACAGGGAACTATGGCTACACCTTC	CASSYSGTGNYGYTF
TRBV18	TRBJ1-5	-	-	TGTGCCAGCTCACCTACGTCGGGTTCCCAGGAGCCCCAGCATTTT	CASSPTSGSQEPQHF
TRBV6-1	TRBJ1-1	-	-	TGTGCCAGCAGTGAAAGGTTTGAAGCTTTCTTT	CASSERFEAFF
TRBV30	TRBJ1-3	-	-	TGTGCCTGGAGTGCCGTGTTTGCTGGAAACACCATATATTTT	CAWSAVFAGNTIYF
TRBV4-2	TRBJ2-1	TRBD2	-	TGTGCCAGCAGCCAAGGCCCCTCCGCGGGAGGGCCCTACAATGAGCAGTTCTTC	CASSQGPSAGGPYNEQFF
TRBV18	TRBJ1-1	-	few	TGTGCCAGCTCACGGCACCCTGACATGAACACTGAAGCTTTCTTT	CASSRHPDMNTEAFF
TRBV9	TRBJ1-3	-	-	TGTGCCAGCAGCGATCACAGGGCCGGAAACACCATATATTTT	CASSDHRAGNTIYF
TRBV18	TRBJ2-3	TRBD2	-	TGTGCCAGCTCACTCAGACTAGCGGGGAAGACAGATACGCAGTATTTT	CASSLRLAGKTDTQYF
TRBV5-1	TRBJ2-5	-	-	TGCGCCAGCAGCTTGGGGAGGGGCGGGGTGCAAGAGACCCAGTACTTC	CASSLGRGGVQETQYF
TRBV19	TRBJ2-7	TRBD1	-	TGTGCCAGTAGTCCAGGGGGCGCGAGCGAGCAGTACTTC	CASSPGGASEQYF
TRBV5-6	TRBJ1-5	-	-	TGTGCCAGCAGCCCCCGGGCCTCCAATCAGCCCCAGCATTTT	CASSPRASNQPQHF
TRBV12-5	TRBJ2-2	-	-	TGTGCTAGTGGTTTGGTCCGAACCGGGGAGCTGTTTTTT	CASGLVRTGELFF
TRBV7-6	TRBJ2-5	-	-	TGTGCCAGCAGCTTAGCTGGTGGGCAGGGAGTAGGCGAGACCCAGTACTTC	CASSLAGGQGVGETQYF
TRBV5-1	TRBJ1-6	-	-	TGCGCCAGCAGCTTCAACCCAACTACCTCACCCCTCCACTTT	CASSFNPTTSPLHF
TRBV5-6	TRBJ1-5	-	-	TGTGCCAGCAGCTTGGCCGAGACCCTCGGGAGCAATCAGCCCCAGCATTTT	CASSLAETLGSNQPQHF
TRBV2	TRBJ2-5	-	-	TGTGCCAGCAGTGAAGCCGGCAGGTTGGGGGTCCAAGAGACCCAGTACTTC	CASSEAGRLGVQETQYF
TRBV29-1	TRBJ1-2	-	-	TGCAGCGTTGACCCAAGGATGGGAGGCTACACCTTC	CSVDPRMGGYTF
TRBV28	TRBJ1-4	TRBD1	-	TGTGCCAGCAGTTTCGCTGGACAGGGGGACGGGGAAAAACTGTTTTTT	CASSFAGQGDGEKLFF
TRBV4-2	TRBJ2-5	TRBD2	-	TGTGCCAGCAGCGCAGTGGGGGGGGGTTCCGAGACCCAGTACTTC	CASSAVGGGSETQYF
TRBV19	TRBJ2-3	-	-	TGTGCCAGTACCACTCCGGGGGATACGCAGTATTTT	CASTTPGDTQYF
TRBV10-3	TRBJ2-2	TRBD1	once	TGTGCCATCAGCGGGACAGGGAACACCGGGGAGCTGTTTTTT	CAISGTGNTGELFF
TRBV6-4	TRBJ1-6	-	-	TGTGCCAGCAGTGGAACCAGGGAGGATTCACCCCTCCACTTT	CASSGTREDSPLHF
TRBV2	TRBJ2-1	-	once	TGTGCCAGCAGGGTAGACAACAATGAGCAGTTCTTC	CASRVDNNEQFF
TRBV5-1	TRBJ2-2	TRBD2	few	TGCGCCAGCAGCTACCTAGCGGGACCAACCGGGGAGCTGTTTTTT	CASSYLAGPTGELFF
TRBV6-5	TRBJ1-1	-	-	TGTGCCAGCACCCGGGGGACGGTTCCGAACACTGAAGCTTTCTTT	CASTRGTVPNTEAFF
TRBV29-1	TRBJ1-5	-	-	TGCAGCGTTTGGGACGGAGATCAGCCCCAGCATTTT	CSVWDGDQPQHF
TRBV30	TRBJ2-2	TRBD2	-	TGTGCCTGGCTTAAAGGCGGGAGGGCGAACACCGGGGAGCTGTTTTTT	CAWLKGGRANTGELFF
TRBV5-1	TRBJ1-2	-	-	TGCGCCAGCAGCTTCTCGTCGGGAGGGACTAACTATGGCTACACCTTC	CASSFSSGGTNYGYTF
TRBV28	TRBJ2-1	-	-	TGTGCCAGCACCTACCTCCGGGACCCCTTCCCTAATGAGCAGTTCTTC	CASTYLRDPFPNEQFF
TRBV15	TRBJ2-1	TRBD2	-	TGTGCCACCAGCAGAGCCGGTAGGGGCGGGAGGCCCTACAATGAGCAGTTCTTC	CATSRAGRGGRPYNEQFF
TRBV9	TRBJ1-2	-	once	TGTGCCAGCAGCGTCGCGGACAGCACTCACTACACCTTC	CASSVADSTHYTF
TRBV7-3	TRBJ2-1	-	-	TGTGCCAGCAGCCCAGATTTTGTGGGGGACAATGAGCAGTTCTTC	CASSPDFVGDNEQFF